The count of the clone carrying this T cell receptor (beta chain) is one. Its cognate antigen is unknown. Losses at the gene ends were 8 bases for V and 0 bases for J; bases not matched to a gene: 10. The CDR3 contains 16 residues. Germline CDR1 and CDR2: MDHEN and SYDVKM. The sorted-subset replicate PCRs were given roughly 200 ng DNA, which is approximately 30,000 T cell genomes. Generated by immunoSEQ multiplex PCR, the TCRdb table keeps only in-frame clones and is missing some. This repertoire shows about 2 million clones, about 94% found once; its top ten account for 1.2%. It was CD45RO-negative cells, positively selected for CCR7, that made up naive CD8 cells, with terminally differentiated effector memory CD45RA+ cells excluded. The study drew all its donors from Caucasian adults living in Nashville, Tennessee. This specimen comes from a study of shared clonotypes between healthy human individuals.

Whole-study findings and limits: Generally, naive subsets (rather than memory subsets) showed larger estimated richness.

The sequenced sample consisted of naive CD8+ T cells sorted from blood. The chain combines TRBV28 with TRBJ1-1; 9 bases are shared with TRBD1. This TCR was recovered from a man between 18 and 29 years old in good health. CDR3 loop: CASSWKDRGLNTEAFF. The CDR3, as DNA: TGTGCCAGCTCTTGGAAGGACAGGGGATTGAACACTGAAGCTTTCTTT.